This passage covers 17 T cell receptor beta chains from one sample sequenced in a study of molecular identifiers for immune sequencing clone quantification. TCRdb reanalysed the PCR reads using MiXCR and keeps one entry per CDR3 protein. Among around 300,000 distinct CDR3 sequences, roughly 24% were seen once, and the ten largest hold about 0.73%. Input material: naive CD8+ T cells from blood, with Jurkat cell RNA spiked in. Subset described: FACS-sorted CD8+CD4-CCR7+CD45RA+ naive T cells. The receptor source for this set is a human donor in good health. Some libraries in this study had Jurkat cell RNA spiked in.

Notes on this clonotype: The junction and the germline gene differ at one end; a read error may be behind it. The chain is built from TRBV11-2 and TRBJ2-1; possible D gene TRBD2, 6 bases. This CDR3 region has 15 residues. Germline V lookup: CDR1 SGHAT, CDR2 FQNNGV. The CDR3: CASSLVSGYYDEQFF. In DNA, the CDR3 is TGTGCCAGCAGCTTAGTCAGCGGGTACTACGATGAGCAGTTCTTC.

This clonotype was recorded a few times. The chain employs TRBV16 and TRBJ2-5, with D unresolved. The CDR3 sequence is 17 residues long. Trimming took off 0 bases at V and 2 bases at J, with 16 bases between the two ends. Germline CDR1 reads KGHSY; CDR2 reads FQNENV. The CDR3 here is CASSQSLSSSAQETQYF. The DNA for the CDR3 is TGTGCCAGCAGCCAATCCCTTTCGTCGTCAGCACAAGAGACCCAGTACTTC.

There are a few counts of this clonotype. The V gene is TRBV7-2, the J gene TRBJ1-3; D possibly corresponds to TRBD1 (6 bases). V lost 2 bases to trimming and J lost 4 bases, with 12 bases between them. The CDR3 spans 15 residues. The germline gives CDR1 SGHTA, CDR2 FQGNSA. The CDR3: CASSLSGRGGNTIYF. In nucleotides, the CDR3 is TGTGCCAGCAGCTTAAGCGGCAGGGGCGGAAACACCATATATTTT.

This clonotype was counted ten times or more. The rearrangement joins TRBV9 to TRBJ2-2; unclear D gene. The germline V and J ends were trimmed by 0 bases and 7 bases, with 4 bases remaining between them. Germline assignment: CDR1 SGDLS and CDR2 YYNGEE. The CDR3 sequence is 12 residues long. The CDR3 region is CASSVGGGELFF. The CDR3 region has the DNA TGTGCCAGCAGCGTAGGAGGCGGGGAGCTGTTTTTT.

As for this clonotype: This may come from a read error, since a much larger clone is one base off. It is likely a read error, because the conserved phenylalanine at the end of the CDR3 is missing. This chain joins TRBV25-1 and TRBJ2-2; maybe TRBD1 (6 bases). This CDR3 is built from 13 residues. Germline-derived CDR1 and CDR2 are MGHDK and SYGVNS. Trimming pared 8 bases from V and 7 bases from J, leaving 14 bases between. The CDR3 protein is CASEDSPYGELFL. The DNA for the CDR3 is TGTGCCAGCGAGGACAGCCCGTACGGGGAGCTGTTTCTT.

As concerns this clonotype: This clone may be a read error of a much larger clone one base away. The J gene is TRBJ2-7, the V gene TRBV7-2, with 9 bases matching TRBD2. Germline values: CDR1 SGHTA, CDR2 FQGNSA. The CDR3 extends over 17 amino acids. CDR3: CASRLGASGVFAYEQYF. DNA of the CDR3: TGTGCCAGCCGCTTAGGGGCTAGCGGGGTTTTTGCCTACGAGCAGTACTTC.

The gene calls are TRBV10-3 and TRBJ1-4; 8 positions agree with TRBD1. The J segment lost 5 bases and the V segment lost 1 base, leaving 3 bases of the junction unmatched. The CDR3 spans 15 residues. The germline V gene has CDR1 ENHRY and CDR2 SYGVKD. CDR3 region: CAISEWGQDNEKLFF. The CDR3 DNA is TGTGCCATCAGTGAGTGGGGACAGGACAATGAAAAACTGTTTTTT.

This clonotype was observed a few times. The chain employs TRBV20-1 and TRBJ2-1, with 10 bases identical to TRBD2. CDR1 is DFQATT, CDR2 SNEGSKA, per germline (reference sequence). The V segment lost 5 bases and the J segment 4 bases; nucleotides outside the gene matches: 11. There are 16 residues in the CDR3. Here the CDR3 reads CSALPPLAGVYNEQFF. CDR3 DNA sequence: TGCAGTGCTCTTCCCCCTCTAGCGGGGGTATACAATGAGCAGTTCTTC.

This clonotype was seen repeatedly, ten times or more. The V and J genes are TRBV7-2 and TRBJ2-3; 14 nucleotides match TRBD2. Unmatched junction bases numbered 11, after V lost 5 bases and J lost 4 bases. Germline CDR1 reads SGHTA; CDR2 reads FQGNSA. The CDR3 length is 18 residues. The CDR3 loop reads CASSIRLAGGLGADTQYF. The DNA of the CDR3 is TGTGCCAGCAGCATAAGACTAGCGGGAGGGCTTGGCGCAGATACGCAGTATTTT.

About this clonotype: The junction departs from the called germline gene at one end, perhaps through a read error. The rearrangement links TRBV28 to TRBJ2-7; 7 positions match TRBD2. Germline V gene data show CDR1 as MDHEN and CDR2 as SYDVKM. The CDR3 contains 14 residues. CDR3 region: CASSLSSGYYERYF. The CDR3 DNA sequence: TGTGCCAGCAGTTTAAGTAGCGGGTACTACGAGCGGTACTTC.

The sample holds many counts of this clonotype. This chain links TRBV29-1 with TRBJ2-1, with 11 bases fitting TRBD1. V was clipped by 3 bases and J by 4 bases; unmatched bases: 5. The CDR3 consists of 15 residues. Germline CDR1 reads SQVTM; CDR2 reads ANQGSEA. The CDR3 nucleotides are TGCAGCGTTGAGCCCGGGACAGGGGGTTACAATGAGCAGTTCTTC. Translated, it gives CSVEPGTGGYNEQFF.

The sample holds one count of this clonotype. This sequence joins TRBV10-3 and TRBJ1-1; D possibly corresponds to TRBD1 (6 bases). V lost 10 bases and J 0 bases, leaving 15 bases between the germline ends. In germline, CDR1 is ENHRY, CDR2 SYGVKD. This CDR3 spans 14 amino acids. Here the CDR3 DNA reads TGTGCCACCCGGGGGGCCGGAGTGAACACTGAAGCTTTCTTT. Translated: CATRGAGVNTEAFF.

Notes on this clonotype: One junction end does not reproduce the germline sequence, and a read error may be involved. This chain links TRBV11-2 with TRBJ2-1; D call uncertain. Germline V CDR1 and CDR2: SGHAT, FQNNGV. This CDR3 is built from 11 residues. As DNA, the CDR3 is TGTGCCAGCAGCTTAGCGACTGAGCAGTTATTC. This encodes CASSLATEQLF.

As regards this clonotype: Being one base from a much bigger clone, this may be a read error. The CDR3 protein is CASSQVSEPPYEQYF. In DNA, the CDR3 is TGCGCCAGCAGCCAAGTATCGGAACCGCCCTACGAGCAGTACTTC. The chain has TRBV4-3 and TRBJ2-7; D is ambiguous. The CDR3 runs 15 residues. Trimming pared 1 base from V and 2 bases from J, leaving 12 bases between. Germline-derived CDR1 and CDR2 are LGHNA and YSLEER.

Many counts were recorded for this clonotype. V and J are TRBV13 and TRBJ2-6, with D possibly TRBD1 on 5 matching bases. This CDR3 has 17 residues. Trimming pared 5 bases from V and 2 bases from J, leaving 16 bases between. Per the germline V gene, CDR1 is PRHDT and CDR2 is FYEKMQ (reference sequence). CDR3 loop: CASSPKGIQTGANVLTF. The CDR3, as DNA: TGTGCCAGCAGCCCAAAGGGGATCCAAACTGGGGCCAACGTCCTGACTTTC.

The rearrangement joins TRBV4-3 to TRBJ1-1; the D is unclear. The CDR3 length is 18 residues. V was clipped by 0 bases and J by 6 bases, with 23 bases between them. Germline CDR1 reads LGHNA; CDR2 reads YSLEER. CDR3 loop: CASSQEQGRWALAAEAFF. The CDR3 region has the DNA TGCGCCAGCAGCCAAGAACAAGGGAGGTGGGCTCTGGCTGCTGAAGCTTTCTTT.

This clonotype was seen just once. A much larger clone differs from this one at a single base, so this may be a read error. Here the CDR3 reads CASSLALLGPTTPNEKLVF. The CDR3 DNA reads as TGTGCCAGCAGCTTGGCATTGTTGGGACCCACTACCCCTAATGAAAAACTGGTTTTT. The chain uses TRBV5-3 and TRBJ1-4; D possibly corresponds to TRBD1 (5 bases). TRBV5-3 is annotated as an ORF whose role is uncertain. The CDR3 is 19 amino acids.